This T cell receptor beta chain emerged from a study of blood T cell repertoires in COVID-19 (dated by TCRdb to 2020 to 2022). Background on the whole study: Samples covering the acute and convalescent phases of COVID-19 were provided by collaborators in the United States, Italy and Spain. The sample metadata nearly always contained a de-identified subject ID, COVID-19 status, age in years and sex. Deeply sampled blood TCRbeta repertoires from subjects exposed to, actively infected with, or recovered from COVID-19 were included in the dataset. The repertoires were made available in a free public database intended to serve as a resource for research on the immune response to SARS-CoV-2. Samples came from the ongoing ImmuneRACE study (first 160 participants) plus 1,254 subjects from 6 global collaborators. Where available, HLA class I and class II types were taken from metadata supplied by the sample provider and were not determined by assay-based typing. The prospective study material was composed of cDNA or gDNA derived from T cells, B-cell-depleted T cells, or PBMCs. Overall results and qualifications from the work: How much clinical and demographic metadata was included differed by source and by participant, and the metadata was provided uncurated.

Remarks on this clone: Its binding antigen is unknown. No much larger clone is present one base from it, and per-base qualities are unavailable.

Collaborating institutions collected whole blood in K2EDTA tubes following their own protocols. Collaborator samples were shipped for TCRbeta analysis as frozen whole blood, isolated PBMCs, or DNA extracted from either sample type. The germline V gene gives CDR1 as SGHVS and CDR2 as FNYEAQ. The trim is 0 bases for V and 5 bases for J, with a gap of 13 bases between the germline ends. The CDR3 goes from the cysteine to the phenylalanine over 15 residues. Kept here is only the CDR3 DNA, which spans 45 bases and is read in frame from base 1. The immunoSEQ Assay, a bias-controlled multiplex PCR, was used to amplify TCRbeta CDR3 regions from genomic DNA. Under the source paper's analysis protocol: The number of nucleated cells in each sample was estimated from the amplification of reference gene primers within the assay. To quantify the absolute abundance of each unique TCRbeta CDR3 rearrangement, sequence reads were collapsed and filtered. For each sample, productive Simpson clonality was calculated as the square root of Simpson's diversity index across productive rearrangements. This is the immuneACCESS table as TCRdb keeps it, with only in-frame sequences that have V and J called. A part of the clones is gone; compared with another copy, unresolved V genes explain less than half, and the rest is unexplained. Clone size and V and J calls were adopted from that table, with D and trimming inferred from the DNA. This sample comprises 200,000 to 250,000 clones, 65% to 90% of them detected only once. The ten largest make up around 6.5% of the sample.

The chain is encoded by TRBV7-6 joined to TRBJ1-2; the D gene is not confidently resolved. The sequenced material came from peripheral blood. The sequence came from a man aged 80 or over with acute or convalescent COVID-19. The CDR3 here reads CASSLAAGSGYGYTF. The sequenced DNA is TGTGCCAGCAGCTTAGCGGCAGGTTCGGGGTATGGCTACACCTTC.